This T cell receptor beta chain was sequenced in a study of CD8 T cells in ankylosing spondylitis. Study-wide points: About 8 highly homologous variants made up a TCR beta motif, and this motif appeared characteristic of ankylosing spondylitis blood.

Using quantitative 5'-RACE with molecular barcodes, the authors made TCR beta libraries. TCRdb reprocessed the 5' RACE reads with MiXCR, giving one entry per CDR3 protein. The sample has just over 350,000 distinct CDR3 sequences, roughly 20% seen once. This clonotype has a handful of counts. The antigen remains undetermined. The ends lost 3 bases at V and 4 bases at J; junction bases unmatched: 6. The CDR3 covers 15 residues. This rearrangement joins TRBV12-3 or TRBV12-4 to TRBJ2-5; the match to TRBD2 covers 9 bases. The sample comprised blood, either unsorted or a sorted T cell fraction (not recorded which). This sequence was found in a male donor with ankylosing spondylitis or in good health (not recorded which). The CDR3 DNA reads TGTGCCAGCAGTTTTCCTAGCGGGGCTAGAGAGACCCAGTACTTC. This gives the protein CASSFPSGARETQYF.